The 8 T cell receptor beta chains listed next were all sequenced from one sample in a study of glioma-infiltrating T cells (dated by TCRdb to the mid-2010s). Reads for this sample came from an Illumina MiSeq. TCR alpha and beta CDR3 regions were amplified with the iRepertoire nested amplicon-rescue multiplex PCR (arm-PCR) platform from RNA. The public reads were reprocessed in TCRdb via fastp at Q25 and MiXCR, keeping in-frame beta chains. Every distinct CDR3 protein forms one entry, paired with its most common genes and DNA. For this sample there are 150,000 to 200,000 distinct CDR3 sequences; more than 35% appear just once. The ten top clones hold roughly 5.5% of the sample. Sequencing was performed on glioma tissue, nonneoplastic brain tissue, or PBMCs (not recorded which). These receptors all stem from a human donor with low-grade glioma or glioblastoma, undergoing nonglioma brain surgery, or in good health (not recorded which).

Comment on this clonotype: A clone one base away is much larger, so this may be a read error. J is TRBJ2-3 and V is TRBV6-2 or TRBV6-3; 13 positions match TRBD2. Germline CDR1 and CDR2: MNHEY and SVGEGT. The CDR3 loop spans 16 amino acids. The CDR3 coding sequence is TGTGCCAGCGATGGGACTAGCGGGGACCCCACAGATAAGCAGTATTTT. Translation gives CASDGTSGDPTDKQYF.

This clonotype showed up just a few times. One base away lies a much larger clone, so this may be a sequencing read error. The rearrangement joins TRBV6-5 to TRBJ2-2; the D is unclear. The CDR3 has 13 residues. CDR1 MNHEY and CDR2 SVGAGI come from the germline V gene. Trimming pared 6 bases from V and 5 bases from J, leaving 10 bases between. The CDR3 here is CASSRGQTGELFF. In DNA form, the CDR3 reads TGTGCCAGCAGCCGCGGCCAAACCGGGGAGCTGTTTTTT.

The sample holds a few counts of this clonotype. Being one base from a much bigger clone, this may be a read error. The chain joins TRBV6-1 to TRBJ2-1; possible D gene TRBD2, 5 bases. The CDR3 is 13 amino acids. Germline V gives CDR1 MNHNS, CDR2 SASEGT. V shed 7 bases and J shed 6 bases, with 13 bases lying between them. In DNA, the CDR3 is TGTGCCAGCAATTCACTAGAGGGCAATGAGCAGTTCTTC. It yields the protein CASNSLEGNEQFF.

The chain recombines TRBV29-1 with TRBJ2-1, with D possibly TRBD2 on 6 matching bases. Germline V gene data show CDR1 as SQVTM and CDR2 as ANQGSEA. This CDR3 contains 11 residues. V lost 6 bases, J lost 14 bases, and 17 bases lay in between. CDR3 sequence (DNA): TGCAGCGTAAACCCGGGACTGGAGAAGTTCTTC. Protein product: CSVNPGLEKFF.

In its sample, this clonotype was seen many times. The V and J genes are TRBV6-1 and TRBJ2-1; perhaps TRBD1 as D (6 bases). The V end was cut by 6 bases, the J end by 3 bases, with 6 bases between. The CDR3 loop spans 12 amino acids. Germline CDR1 is MNHNS and CDR2 is SASEGT. The CDR3 DNA is TGTGCCAGCAGACAGGGCTACAATGAGCAGTTCTTC. The encoded protein is CASRQGYNEQFF.

The sample holds many counts of this clonotype. This rearrangement joins TRBV28 to TRBJ2-7, with D perhaps matching TRBD2 (6 bases). The CDR3 has 15 amino acids. Germline values: CDR1 MDHEN, CDR2 SYDVKM. Trimming cost V 8 bases and J 5 bases, with 22 bases left between them. CDR3 loop: CASAAGGRRWDEQYF. DNA for the CDR3: TGTGCCAGCGCCGCGGGTGGGAGGCGGTGGGACGAGCAGTACTTC.

At least ten counts were recorded for this clonotype. This chain connects TRBV27 to TRBJ2-5, with TRBD1 matching 7 bases. Germline trimming cut 1 base from V and 3 bases from J; bases unmatched to any gene: 2. The germline V gene encodes CDR1 MNHEY and CDR2 SMNVEV (reference sequence). The CDR3 has 14 residues. The chain's CDR3 is CASSLLGQEETQYF. CDR3 DNA sequence: TGTGCCAGCAGTTTATTAGGACAGGAAGAGACCCAGTACTTC.

The rearrangement joins TRBV5-1 to TRBJ2-7, with 9 bases that match TRBD1. Trimming took 4 bases from V and 5 from J; bases not matched to a gene: 13. The CDR3 consists of 16 residues. The germline V gene encodes CDR1 SGHRS and CDR2 YFSETQ. DNA for the CDR3: TGCGCCAGCAGCGCGGGACAGGGAAACTTCAATAACGAGCAGTACTTC. Protein product: CASSAGQGNFNNEQYF.